The rows below give T cell receptor beta chains drawn from one sample of a study of blood T cell repertoires in COVID-19. Method: immunoSEQ multiplex PCR; TCRdb's copy keeps in-frame clones and lacks some. Among around 60,000 clones listed, over 90% were seen once. The sequencing input was peripheral blood. The receptors derive from a man aged 50 to 60 with active COVID-19. CDR3s include the opening cysteine and the closing phenylalanine or tryptophan. The D gene is left open where the match is weak. Not every row has a clone size; where given, it reads once, few, many or a size class.

V gene	clone size	J gene	D gene	CDR3 protein	CDR3 DNA
TRBV18	NA	TRBJ1-1	NA	CASSPGGLSNTEAFF	TGTGCCAGCTCTCCAGGAGGGTTGTCGAACACTGAAGCTTTCTTT
TRBV12-5	NA	TRBJ2-5	NA	CASGFLALGGAQYF	TGTGCTAGTGGTTTTTTGGCGCTAGGGGGGGCCCAGTACTTC
TRBV5-1	NA	TRBJ2-2	NA	CASSLDGGTGELFF	TGCGCCAGCAGCTTGGACGGAGGCACCGGGGAGCTGTTTTTT
TRBV18	NA	TRBJ2-1	NA	CASSGPMAPSSYNEQFF	TGTGCCAGCTCAGGGCCGATGGCTCCCAGCTCCTACAATGAGCAGTTCTTC
TRBV5-4	once	TRBJ1-4	TRBD1	CASSLAGGGGEKLFF	TGTGCCAGCAGCTTGGCAGGGGGAGGCGGCGAAAAACTGTTTTTT
TRBV7-9	NA	TRBJ1-2	NA	CASSLAYSHYGYTF	TGTGCCAGCAGCTTAGCTTACAGCCACTATGGCTACACCTTC
TRBV2	NA	TRBJ1-5	NA	CASKLDSSQPQHF	TGTGCCAGCAAGTTAGACAGTAGTCAGCCCCAGCATTTT
TRBV10-3	NA	TRBJ1-5	NA	CAISQGLDQPQHF	TGTGCCATCTCGCAGGGACTCGATCAGCCCCAGCATTTT
TRBV12-3/TRBV12-4	NA	TRBJ2-7	NA	CASSQGNYEQYF	TGTGCCAGCAGTCAGGGAAATTACGAGCAGTACTTC
TRBV4-2	NA	TRBJ2-7	NA	CASSQVSGDGNYEQYF	TGTGCCAGCAGCCAAGTAAGCGGAGACGGCAACTACGAGCAGTACTTC
TRBV12-5	NA	TRBJ1-3	TRBD1	CASGFDRAGNTIYF	TGTGCTAGTGGTTTCGACAGGGCCGGAAACACCATATATTTT
TRBV28	NA	TRBJ1-1	NA	CASSLFLGVTLNTEAFF	TGTGCCAGCAGTTTATTTCTAGGGGTTACCCTGAACACTGAAGCTTTCTTT
TRBV27	NA	TRBJ2-2	TRBD1	CASRKTGTGNTGELFF	TGTGCCAGCAGGAAAACTGGGACAGGGAACACCGGGGAGCTGTTTTTT
TRBV27	NA	TRBJ2-3	NA	CASSLLTGTDTQYF	TGTGCCAGCAGTTTGCTTACAGGCACAGATACGCAGTATTTT
TRBV10-3	NA	TRBJ1-4	NA	CAISESRNSGEKLFF	TGTGCCATCAGTGAGTCACGCAACAGCGGGGAAAAACTGTTTTTT
TRBV3-1/TRBV3-2	once	TRBJ2-1	NA	CASSPQRKSNEQFF	TGTGCCAGCAGCCCCCAGCGGAAATCCAATGAGCAGTTCTTC
TRBV27	NA	TRBJ2-7	TRBD2	CASSSGGAESEQYF	TGTGCCAGCAGTTCCGGGGGGGCGGAGAGCGAGCAGTACTTC
TRBV5-1	NA	TRBJ2-5	TRBD2	CASSLEAGEETQYF	TGCGCCAGCAGCTTGGAGGCGGGAGAAGAGACCCAGTACTTC
TRBV7-9	NA	TRBJ2-7	TRBD2	CASSLELRTSFYEQYF	TGTGCCAGCAGCTTAGAGCTACGGACTAGCTTTTACGAGCAGTACTTC
TRBV7-9	few	TRBJ1-2	NA	CASSYGLEAGGYTF	TGTGCCAGCAGTTATGGTTTGGAGGCCGGGGGCTACACCTTC
TRBV24-1	NA	TRBJ2-7	TRBD2	CATSDPGTSEGEQYF	TGTGCCACCAGTGATCCCGGGACTAGTGAAGGCGAGCAGTACTTC
TRBV10-3	NA	TRBJ2-7	TRBD2	CAIKGLAGAYEQYF	TGTGCCATCAAGGGACTAGCGGGAGCCTACGAGCAGTACTTC
TRBV6-6	NA	TRBJ1-3	NA	CASTDVTGSSGNTIYF	TGTGCCAGCACCGACGTTACAGGCAGCTCTGGAAACACCATATATTTT
TRBV2	NA	TRBJ2-5	TRBD1	CASSENRGLWETQYF	TGTGCCAGCAGTGAAAACAGGGGTCTTTGGGAGACCCAGTACTTC
TRBV28	NA	TRBJ2-7	NA	CASSQGGYEQYF	TGTGCCAGCAGCCAGGGGGGCTACGAGCAGTACTTC
TRBV29-1	NA	TRBJ1-2	TRBD1	CSVGAGGGGYTF	TGCAGCGTGGGGGCAGGGGGCGGCGGCTACACCTTC
TRBV5-3	NA	TRBJ2-2	NA	CARSLSEMPGELFF	TGTGCCAGAAGCTTGAGCGAAATGCCTGGGGAGCTGTTTTTT
TRBV9	NA	TRBJ1-2	NA	CASSVAVAQNNGYTF	TGTGCCAGCAGCGTAGCTGTAGCGCAAAATAATGGCTACACCTTC
TRBV2	NA	TRBJ1-1	NA	CASRTTGNTEAFF	TGTGCCAGCAGGACGACAGGGAACACTGAAGCTTTCTTT
TRBV5-5	NA	TRBJ1-5	TRBD1	CASSSTGGYQPQHF	TGTGCCAGCAGCTCTACAGGGGGCTACCAGCCCCAGCATTTT
TRBV5-6	NA	TRBJ1-2	TRBD1	CASSLGQGASGYTF	TGTGCCAGCAGCTTGGGTCAGGGGGCGTCTGGCTACACCTTC
TRBV5-1	NA	TRBJ1-5	TRBD1	CASSIDGQGNQPQHF	TGCGCCAGCAGCATCGACGGACAGGGCAATCAGCCCCAGCATTTT
TRBV28	NA	TRBJ1-5	TRBD1	CASSTQGEGNQPQHF	TGTGCCAGCAGTACCCAGGGGGAGGGCAATCAGCCCCAGCATTTT
TRBV16	NA	TRBJ2-5	NA	CASSQPGQLSQETQYF	TGTGCCAGCAGCCAACCGGGACAACTTTCGCAAGAGACCCAGTACTTC
TRBV2	once	TRBJ2-2	NA	CASSLGNTGELFF	TGTGCCAGCTCCCTCGGGAACACCGGGGAGCTGTTTTTT
TRBV28	NA	TRBJ2-5	TRBD1	CASRPGTGVEETQYF	TGTGCCAGCAGGCCCGGGACAGGGGTAGAAGAGACCCAGTACTTC
TRBV7-3	NA	TRBJ1-5	NA	CASSLGQNQPQHF	TGTGCCAGCAGCTTAGGACAGAATCAGCCCCAGCATTTT
TRBV7-8	NA	TRBJ2-1	NA	CASSRGREISYNEQFF	TGTGCCAGCAGTCGGGGGAGAGAGATCTCCTACAATGAGCAGTTCTTC
TRBV6-6	once	TRBJ1-5	NA	CASSYGRGQPQHF	TGTGCCAGCAGTTACGGTAGGGGACAGCCCCAGCATTTT
TRBV19	NA	TRBJ1-1	NA	CASIPGQGYGEAFF	TGTGCCAGTATCCCAGGACAAGGGTACGGAGAAGCTTTCTTT
TRBV9	NA	TRBJ2-3	NA	CASSGPGMGFGFTDTQYF	TGTGCCAGCAGCGGCCCAGGGATGGGGTTTGGCTTCACAGATACGCAGTATTTT